The rows below give T cell receptor beta chains drawn from one sample of a study of blood T cell repertoires in COVID-19. Sequencing was performed with immunoSEQ multiplex PCR; in TCRdb, only in-frame clones are kept and a portion is missing. The sample has about 280,000 clones, 85% seen once. The specimen sequenced was peripheral blood. These receptor sequences come from a human donor in a cohort sampled during active COVID-19. Each CDR3 is given with its conserved first and last residue. The D gene is left open where the match is weak. Size is stated for part of the rows, as once, few or many counts, or as a class when the clone is expanded.

TRBD1,TRBJ1-5,TRBV6-6,few,CASRRPQGDNQPQHF,TGTGCCAGCAGGAGACCCCAGGGGGATAATCAGCCCCAGCATTTT
TRBD1,TRBJ2-7,TRBV2,-,CASSEGQGLEQYF,TGTGCCAGCAGTGAGGGACAGGGTCTCGAGCAGTACTTC
-,TRBJ1-2,TRBV5-1,once,CASSLGTANYGYTF,TGCGCCAGCAGCTTGGGGACAGCTAACTATGGCTACACCTTC
-,TRBJ2-5,TRBV7-2,-,CASSYYRQETQYF,TGTGCCAGCAGTTACTATCGCCAAGAGACCCAGTACTTC
TRBD1,TRBJ1-2,TRBV28,-,CASSSNPGTGRTYTF,TGTGCCAGCAGTTCCAATCCCGGGACAGGGAGGACCTACACCTTC
TRBD1,TRBJ2-4,TRBV6-6,-,CASLQQGPQNIQYF,TGTGCCAGCCTTCAACAGGGGCCTCAAAACATTCAGTACTTC
-,TRBJ2-3,TRBV6-5,-,CASSPRLSTDTQYF,TGTGCCAGCAGCCCGCGACTATCCACAGATACGCAGTATTTT
TRBD2,TRBJ2-7,TRBV5-1,-,CASSFTSGRGIWNF,TGCGCCAGCAGCTTCACTAGCGGGAGAGGAATTTGGAACTTC
-,TRBJ1-2,TRBV28,once,CASSPYRLGGYTF,TGTGCCAGCAGTCCCTACCGACTGGGTGGCTACACCTTC
-,TRBJ2-5,TRBV11-2,-,CASSLERWREETQYF,TGTGCCAGCAGCTTAGAGCGGTGGCGGGAAGAGACCCAGTACTTC
TRBD1,TRBJ1-1,TRBV19,-,CASSFGTGGLAFF,TGTGCCAGTAGTTTTGGGACAGGGGGACTTGCTTTCTTT
TRBD2,TRBJ2-5,TRBV18,-,CASSPGTIGETQYF,TGTGCCAGCTCACCCGGGACTATCGGAGAGACCCAGTACTTC
TRBD1,TRBJ1-5,TRBV10-2,-,CASTEQGRQPQHF,TGCGCCAGCACGGAACAGGGGAGACAGCCCCAGCATTTT
TRBD1,TRBJ2-7,TRBV7-9,once,CASSLLGTGDDEQYF,TGTGCCAGCAGCTTACTTGGGACAGGGGACGACGAGCAGTACTTC
TRBD2,TRBJ2-2,TRBV2,-,CASSKGLAGGLKLRELFF,TGTGCCAGCAGTAAAGGACTAGCGGGAGGGCTTAAGCTTCGGGAGCTGTTTTTT
-,TRBJ2-3,TRBV9,many,CASSVEGGSDTQYF,TGTGCCAGCAGCGTAGAAGGGGGTTCAGATACGCAGTATTTT
TRBD2,TRBJ2-5,TRBV5-6,-,CASSLVGSGRNQETQYF,TGTGCCAGCAGCTTGGTCGGCAGCGGGAGGAACCAAGAGACCCAGTACTTC
TRBD1,TRBJ2-3,TRBV6-4,-,CASSDSGTGFNTQYF,TGTGCCAGCAGTGACTCCGGGACAGGGTTTAATACGCAGTATTTT
TRBD1,TRBJ1-5,TRBV5-1,-,CASSSTGGTGQPQHF,TGCGCCAGCAGCTCGACAGGGGGCACGGGTCAGCCCCAGCATTTT
-,TRBJ2-3,TRBV10-3,-,CAIRPTAGRSTDTQYF,TGTGCCATCAGACCCACAGCTGGAAGAAGCACAGATACGCAGTATTTT
-,TRBJ2-6,TRBV28,-,CASLDSSSGANVLTF,TGTGCCAGCTTGGACAGTAGCTCTGGGGCCAACGTCCTGACTTTC
TRBD2,TRBJ2-7,TRBV23-1,-,CASSQFMRTSGRYEQYF,TGCGCCAGCAGTCAATTCATGCGGACTAGCGGCCGTTACGAGCAGTACTTC
-,TRBJ1-1,TRBV10-3,few,CAISDPGLEDTEAFF,TGTGCCATCAGTGATCCGGGACTTGAAGACACTGAAGCTTTCTTT
-,TRBJ1-1,TRBV18,-,CASSPGRNTEAFF,TGTGCCAGCTCACCAGGGAGGAACACTGAAGCTTTCTTT
-,TRBJ2-7,TRBV19,-,CASSAGQINYEQYF,TGTGCCAGTAGTGCGGGACAGATAAACTACGAGCAGTACTTC
TRBD2,TRBJ2-7,TRBV5-8,-,CASNVAGRNYEQYF,TGTGCCAGCAATGTAGCGGGAAGGAACTACGAGCAGTACTTC
-,TRBJ1-5,TRBV2,-,CASSSIQVPNQPQHF,TGTGCCAGCAGTTCAATTCAGGTTCCCAATCAGCCCCAGCATTTT
-,TRBJ1-5,TRBV4-2,-,CASSQVGGGQPQHF,TGTGCCAGCAGCCAAGTAGGGGGGGGTCAGCCCCAGCATTTT
TRBD2,TRBJ2-1,TRBV7-9,once,CASSTGLVGEQFF,TGTGCCAGCAGCACGGGACTAGTTGGTGAGCAGTTCTTC
TRBD2,TRBJ2-2,TRBV7-3,-,CASSLIAGPNTGELFF,TGTGCCAGCAGCCTAATAGCGGGTCCGAACACCGGGGAGCTGTTTTTT
TRBD2,TRBJ2-2,TRBV5-1,-,CATTLTSGSSTGELFF,TGCGCCACCACACTGACTAGCGGGAGTAGTACCGGGGAGCTGTTTTTT
TRBD1,TRBJ1-5,TRBV5-1,-,CASSPGTGNQPQHF,TGCGCCAGCAGCCCCGGGACAGGCAATCAGCCCCAGCATTTT
-,TRBJ1-1,TRBV6-5,-,CASRQWTVNTEAFF,TGTGCCAGCAGGCAATGGACTGTGAACACTGAAGCTTTCTTT
-,TRBJ2-7,TRBV5-4,-,CASSITTVSSYEQYF,TGTGCCAGCAGCATTACAACAGTGAGCTCCTACGAGCAGTACTTC
TRBD1,TRBJ1-2,TRBV19,-,CASSHRGSDYGYTF,TGTGCCAGTAGCCACAGGGGGTCTGACTATGGCTACACCTTC
-,TRBJ1-3,TRBV6-1,-,CASSDPPGTGNTIYF,TGTGCCAGCAGTGATCCCCCGGGTACTGGAAACACCATATATTTT
-,TRBJ1-2,TRBV28,once,CATSSAGANYGYTF,TGTGCCACCTCGTCAGCGGGGGCGAACTATGGCTACACCTTC
-,TRBJ1-1,TRBV7-3,-,CASSLSGNSQAFF,TGTGCCAGCAGCTTAAGCGGGAACAGTCAAGCTTTCTTT
TRBD2,TRBJ2-2,TRBV3-1/TRBV3-2,-,CASSQGGLAGVGEAGELFF,TGTGCCAGCAGCCAAGGGGGACTAGCGGGAGTAGGGGAGGCCGGGGAGCTGTTTTTT
TRBD2,TRBJ2-1,TRBV7-9,-,CASSPRILAGLNNEQFF,TGTGCCAGCAGCCCCCGCATACTAGCGGGGCTTAACAATGAGCAGTTCTTC
TRBD1,TRBJ1-4,TRBV30,-,CAWTSQGFGEKLFF,TGTGCCTGGACCTCACAGGGGTTTGGGGAAAAACTGTTTTTT
-,TRBJ1-5,TRBV19,-,CASSIDLGGYSNQPQHF,TGTGCCAGTAGTATAGATTTGGGGGGGTATAGCAATCAGCCCCAGCATTTT
TRBD1,TRBJ2-2,TRBV10-1,-,CARTGFPDTGELFF,TGCGCCAGGACAGGGTTTCCTGACACCGGGGAGCTGTTTTTT
TRBD2,TRBJ2-3,TRBV7-9,-,CASRTSGTQDTQYF,TGTGCCAGCCGGACTAGCGGGACACAAGATACGCAGTATTTT
-,TRBJ2-1,TRBV7-3,-,CASSLTSFTGEQFF,TGTGCCAGCAGCTTAACTAGTTTTACCGGTGAGCAGTTCTTC
-,TRBJ1-2,TRBV27,-,CATRNSQGYGYTF,TGTGCCACCCGAAATTCCCAGGGCTATGGCTACACCTTC
TRBD1,TRBJ2-7,TRBV3-1/TRBV3-2,-,CASSQEWTGQRDEQYF,TGTGCCAGCAGCCAAGAATGGACAGGGCAGAGAGACGAGCAGTACTTC
TRBD1,TRBJ1-1,TRBV19,-,CASREMGQGNTEAFF,TGTGCCAGTAGGGAAATGGGACAGGGAAACACTGAAGCTTTCTTT